This record looks at one T cell receptor beta chain sequence and its context. The target antigen is unknown. The CDR3 is made up of 11 amino acids. Germline V lookup: CDR1 DFQATT, CDR2 SNEGSKA (reference sequence). This sample was taken from a study of memory CD4+ T cells and cytomegalovirus serostatus. Study summary: Donors were healthy Belgian adults, 9 or 10 CMV seropositive and around 24 seronegative. General observations from the study: A US-trained random forest predicted CMV serostatus with median AUC approximately 0.9.

The sort gate was single viable CD3+CD4+CD8-CD45RO+ cells for memory CD4+ T cells. Sequencing used immunoSEQ multiplex PCR; TCRdb keeps in-frame clones, though not all of them. Of about 27,000 clones in the sample, 76% were seen once. This receptor was obtained from an adult in good health and CMV-seronegative. The rearrangement links TRBV20-1 to TRBJ2-1; possible D gene TRBD1, 6 bases. Sequenced input: memory CD4+ T cells from blood. Written as DNA, the CDR3 is TGCGCCCAGCAGGGACAAAATGAGCAGTTCTTC. Translated: CAQQGQNEQFF.